The 23 T cell receptor beta chains below all came from one sample that was sequenced in a study of shared clonotypes between healthy human individuals. Assay: immunoSEQ multiplex PCR; the TCRdb copy retains only in-frame clones and omits some. The profile shows around 990,000 clones, 70% to 85% of them singletons. Sample: memory CD4+ T cells from PBMCs. This sample's subset: CD45RA-negative fraction. The receptors stem from a man younger than 30 in good health. Some clones in this sample may be carry-over from other donors' samples.

CDR3 region: CASSFSNSNQPQHF. CDR3 DNA: TGTGCCAGCAGCTTCTCCAATAGCAATCAGCCCCAGCATTTT. The chain uses TRBV7-2 and TRBJ1-5, with D unclear. The germline V and J ends were trimmed by 3 bases and 0 bases, with 6 bases remaining between them. CDR3 size: 14 residues. Germline CDR1 and CDR2: SGHTA and FQGNSA.

This clone has at least ten counts. J is TRBJ2-2 and V is TRBV28, with D possibly being TRBD1 (6 bases). Deletions cut 1 base from V and 5 bases from J, with 17 bases between. Germline V gives CDR1 MDHEN, CDR2 SYDVKM. There are 17 residues in the CDR3. The chain's CDR3 is CASSLYSYRVGTGELFF. The DNA for the CDR3 is TGTGCCAGCAGTTTATACTCGTACAGGGTCGGTACCGGGGAGCTGTTTTTT.

The chain joins TRBV28 to TRBJ2-5; 11 bases are a match to TRBD2. The germline V gene encodes CDR1 MDHEN and CDR2 SYDVKM. V lost 4 bases to trimming and J lost 5 bases; unmatched junction nucleotides: 6. This CDR3 has 15 amino acids. The CDR3 bases are TGTGCCAGCAGTTCGAGACTAGCGGGGAGGGAGACCCAGTACTTC. It specifies CASSSRLAGRETQYF.

The chain links TRBV27 to TRBJ2-6; 7 bases fit TRBD1. CDR3 length: 17 residues. Germline CDR1 reads MNHEY; CDR2 reads SMNVEV (reference sequence). V lost 6 bases to trimming and J lost 1 base; unmatched junction nucleotides: 9. CDR3 amino acids: CASRRRQGVSGANVLTF. The CDR3 DNA follows: TGTGCCAGCAGGAGGAGGCAGGGGGTTTCTGGGGCCAACGTCCTGACTTTC.

In its sample, this clone was seen a few times. The rearrangement joins TRBV2 to TRBJ2-4, with D possibly matching TRBD1 (6 bases). From germline, CDR1 is SNHLY and CDR2 FYNNEI. Trimming cost V 2 bases and J 0 bases, with 8 bases left between them. This CDR3 has 15 amino acids. The CDR3 region is CASSEPGAAKNIQYF. CDR3 coding DNA: TGTGCCAGCAGTGAACCAGGGGCAGCCAAAAACATTCAGTACTTC.

This chain links TRBV11-3 with TRBJ2-2, with D possibly TRBD1 on 6 matching bases. Germline-derived CDR1 and CDR2 are SGHNT and YENEEA. Trimming took 2 bases from V and 5 from J, leaving 6 bases between them. This CDR3 contains 13 residues. CDR3 residues: CASSLTGTGELFF. In nucleotides, the CDR3 is TGTGCCAGCAGCTTAACAGGGACCGGGGAGCTGTTTTTT.

This rearrangement joins TRBV5-4 to TRBJ1-1; 7 positions agree with TRBD1. V gave up 4 bases and J gave up 2 bases; unmatched junction bases: 8. The CDR3 runs to 15 residues. Germline assignment: CDR1 SGHNT and CDR2 YYREEE (reference sequence). DNA for the CDR3: TGTGCCAGCAGCCTCGTAGGACAGGCTAACACTGAAGCTTTCTTT. Translated, it gives CASSLVGQANTEAFF.

This clone appeared many times. The rearrangement uses TRBV6-1 and TRBJ2-1, with 7 positions matching TRBD1. CDR1 and CDR2 from the germline V gene are MNHNS and SASEGT. This CDR3 spans 16 amino acids. Trimming cost V 3 bases and J 3 bases; bases outside gene matches: 8. CDR3 in amino acids: CASSELTGPNYNEQFF. CDR3 in DNA: TGTGCCAGCAGTGAGTTGACAGGGCCCAACTACAATGAGCAGTTCTTC.

The chain links TRBV28 to TRBJ2-3; 10 nucleotides line up with TRBD2. Germline V CDR1 and CDR2: MDHEN, SYDVKM. V was clipped by 7 bases and J by 4 bases; unmatched bases: 8. The CDR3 covers 15 residues. CDR3 protein: CASIASGGIPDTQYF. The DNA of the CDR3 is TGTGCCAGCATAGCTAGCGGGGGCATTCCAGATACGCAGTATTTT.

The rearrangement joins TRBV11-2 to TRBJ1-3, with D unresolved. Germline V gene lookup returns CDR1 SGHAT and CDR2 FQNNGV. V was cut by 0 bases and J by 6 bases, with 12 bases left in between. The CDR3 covers 15 residues. The CDR3 region is CASSLDRSRSNTIYF. CDR3 in DNA: TGTGCCAGCAGCTTAGACCGGAGCCGTTCAAACACCATATATTTT.

The chain employs TRBV6-1 and TRBJ1-5; a weak D match, TRBD1 (5 bases). The CDR3 sequence is 14 residues long. Trimming removed 2 bases from V and 6 bases from J, with 11 bases in between. Looked up from germline, CDR1 is MNHNS and CDR2 is SASEGT. Here the CDR3 DNA reads TGTGCCAGCAGTGAAAGGGGACGAAGTCAGCCCCAGCATTTT. Translating gives CASSERGRSQPQHF.

In its sample, this clone was seen a few times. The chain carries TRBV9 and TRBJ2-3, with 7 bases fitting TRBD2. CDR1 is SGDLS and CDR2 is YYNGEE in the germline V gene. The CDR3 has 16 amino acids. V shed 0 bases, J shed 5 bases, and the junction held 9 bases outside the gene matches. CDR3: CASSVAPRLARDTQYF. DNA for the CDR3: TGTGCCAGCAGCGTAGCCCCCCGACTAGCCAGAGATACGCAGTATTTT.

The CDR3 nucleotides are TGTGCCAGCAGTGAAGCGGGGCTAGCCTCCTACAATGAGCAGTTCTTC. Its translation is CASSEAGLASYNEQFF. J is TRBJ2-1 and V is TRBV6-1; D tentatively fits TRBD1 or TRBD2 (5 bases each). There are 16 residues in the CDR3. Trimming took 0 bases from V and 0 from J, leaving 9 bases between them. Germline assignment: CDR1 MNHNS and CDR2 SASEGT.

The V call is TRBV30, the J call TRBJ2-3, with 13 bases lining up with TRBD2. The germline V gene has CDR1 GTSNPN and CDR2 SVGIG (reference sequence). V lost 3 bases to trimming and J lost 2 bases; unmatched junction nucleotides: 2. The CDR3 length is 15 residues. CDR3 coding DNA: TGTGCCTGGAGGGGACTAGCGGGGATCACAGATACGCAGTATTTT. It specifies CAWRGLAGITDTQYF. Variable domain in full (rest from reference TRBV30 and TRBJ2-3): SQTIHQWPATLVQPVGSPLSLECTVEGTSNPNLYWYRQAAGRGLQLLFYSVGIGQISSEVPQNLSASRPQDRQFILSSKKLLLSDSGFYLCAWRGLAGITDTQYFGPGTRLTVL.

In this sample, this clone turned up a few times. This chain links TRBV6-1 with TRBJ2-7; TRBD2 matches at 10 bases. The CDR3 extends over 14 amino acids. CDR1 is MNHNS, CDR2 SASEGT, per germline. Trimming took 6 bases from V and 0 from J; bases not matched to a gene: 2. The CDR3 is CASRWTSGSYEQYF. In DNA, the CDR3 is TGTGCCAGCAGGTGGACTAGCGGCTCCTACGAGCAGTACTTC.

The genes are TRBV9 and TRBJ2-1, with 9 nucleotides matching TRBD2. CDR1 is SGDLS and CDR2 is YYNGEE in the germline V gene. This CDR3 contains 14 residues. The junction had 4 bases not matched to a gene; V was cut back by 2 bases and J by 7 bases. The CDR3 spells CASSVFLAGNEQFF. The CDR3 DNA is TGTGCCAGCAGCGTTTTTCTAGCGGGAAATGAGCAGTTCTTC.

This chain connects TRBV28 to TRBJ1-4; D gene ambiguous. Trimming cost V 6 bases and J 7 bases, with 18 bases left between them. CDR3 length: 15 residues. Germline values: CDR1 MDHEN, CDR2 SYDVKM. CDR3 sequence: CASSLNPGLGEKLFF. The CDR3 bases are TGTGCCAGCAGCTTAAATCCGGGTCTCGGTGAAAAACTGTTTTTT. The full variable domain, rest sourced from reference TRBV28 and TRBJ1-4, is DVKVTQSSRYLVKRTGEKVFLECVQDMDHENMFWYRQDPGLGLRLIYFSYDVKMKEKGDIPEGYSVSREKKERFSLILESASTNQTSMYLCASSLNPGLGEKLFFGSGTQLSVL.

Comment on this clone: Sequence at one end of the junction differs from germline and may be a read error. The sample has other DNA sequences that encode this CDR3 too. The chain employs TRBV10-3 and TRBJ2-5, with 10 bases aligning to TRBD1. CDR3 size: 14 residues. The germline V gene has CDR1 ENHRY and CDR2 SYGVKD. The CDR3 region has the DNA TGTGCCATAAGTGTCCCGGGACAGGGGCTTCCCCAGTACTTC. Protein product: CAISVPGQGLPQYF.

The chain links TRBV7-9 to TRBJ2-7; the D gene is possibly TRBD2 (6 bases). CDR1 is SEHNR, CDR2 FQNEAQ, per germline (reference sequence). Deletions cut 4 bases from V and 2 bases from J, with 15 bases between. The CDR3 is 15 amino acids. The CDR3 DNA reads as TGTGCCAGCAGCTCAGGACGGGGGTGGGCCTACGAGCAGTACTTC. It specifies CASSSGRGWAYEQYF.

V gene TRBV7-2 combines with J gene TRBJ1-4; D gene ambiguous. The CDR3 covers 16 residues. CDR1 SGHTA and CDR2 FQGNSA come from the germline V gene. The germline V and J ends were trimmed by 5 bases and 8 bases, with 21 bases remaining between them. CDR3: CASSPSGVPGREKLFF. CDR3 in DNA: TGTGCCAGCAGCCCATCGGGAGTCCCCGGTCGAGAAAAACTGTTTTTT.

The genes are TRBV29-1 and TRBJ2-7; D is tentatively TRBD1 or TRBD2 (7 bases each). This CDR3 region has 13 residues. Germline CDR1 SQVTM, CDR2 ANQGSEA. Trimming shortened V by 4 bases and J by 1 base, and 11 bases separated the two germline ends. CDR3 protein: CSVARGGSYEQYF. CDR3 sequence (DNA): TGCAGCGTTGCCAGGGGGGGGTCCTACGAGCAGTACTTC.

The V gene is TRBV2, the J gene TRBJ2-4; D is perhaps TRBD2 (5 bases). The germline V gene encodes CDR1 SNHLY and CDR2 FYNNEI. This CDR3 has 14 residues. Trimming took off 1 base at V and 4 bases at J, with 8 bases between the two ends. DNA for the CDR3: TGTGCCAGCAGTGAAGGAGGGAAAAAAAACATTCAGTACTTC. Translation: CASSEGGKKNIQYF.

Remarks on this clone: Other DNA sequences in the sample encode the same CDR3. This sequence joins TRBV5-1 and TRBJ1-3; 7 positions agree with TRBD1. The junction had 2 bases not matched to a gene; V was cut back by 0 bases and J by 2 bases. The CDR3 loop spans 15 amino acids. Per the germline V gene, CDR1 is SGHRS and CDR2 is YFSETQ. The CDR3 coding sequence is TGCGCCAGCAGCTTGGGGCAGGGGGCTGGAAACACCATATATTTT. This encodes CASSLGQGAGNTIYF. The variable domain in full, with the rest retrieved from reference TRBV5-1 and TRBJ1-3, is KAGVTQTPRYLIKTRGQQVTLSCSPISGHRSVSWYQQTPGQGLQFLFEYFSETQRNKGNFPGRFSGRQFSNSRSEMNVSTLELGDSALYLCASSLGQGAGNTIYFGEGSWLTVV.